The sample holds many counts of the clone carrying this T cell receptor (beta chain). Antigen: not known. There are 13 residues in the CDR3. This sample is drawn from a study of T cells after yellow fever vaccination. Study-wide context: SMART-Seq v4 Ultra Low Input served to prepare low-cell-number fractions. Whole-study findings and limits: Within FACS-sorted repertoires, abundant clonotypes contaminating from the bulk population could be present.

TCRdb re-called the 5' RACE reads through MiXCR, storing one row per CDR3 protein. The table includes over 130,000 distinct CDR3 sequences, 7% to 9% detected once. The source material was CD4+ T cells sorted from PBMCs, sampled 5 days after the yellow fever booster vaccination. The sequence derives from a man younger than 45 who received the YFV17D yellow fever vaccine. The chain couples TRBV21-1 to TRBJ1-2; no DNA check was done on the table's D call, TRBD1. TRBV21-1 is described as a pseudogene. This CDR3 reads CASSKIRGSGYTF. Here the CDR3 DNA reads TGTGCCAGCAGCAAAATCAGGGGTAGTGGCTACACCTTC.